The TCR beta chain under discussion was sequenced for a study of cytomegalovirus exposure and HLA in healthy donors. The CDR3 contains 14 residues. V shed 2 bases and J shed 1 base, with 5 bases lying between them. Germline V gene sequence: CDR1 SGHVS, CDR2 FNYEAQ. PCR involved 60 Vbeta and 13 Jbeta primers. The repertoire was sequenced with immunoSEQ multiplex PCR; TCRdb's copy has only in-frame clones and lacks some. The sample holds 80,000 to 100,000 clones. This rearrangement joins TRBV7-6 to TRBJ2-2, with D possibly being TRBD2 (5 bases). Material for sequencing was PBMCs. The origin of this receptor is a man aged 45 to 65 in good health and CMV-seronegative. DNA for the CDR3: TGTGCCAGCAGCTTACGGGAGAACACCGGGGAGCTGTTTTTT. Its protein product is CASSLRENTGELFF.